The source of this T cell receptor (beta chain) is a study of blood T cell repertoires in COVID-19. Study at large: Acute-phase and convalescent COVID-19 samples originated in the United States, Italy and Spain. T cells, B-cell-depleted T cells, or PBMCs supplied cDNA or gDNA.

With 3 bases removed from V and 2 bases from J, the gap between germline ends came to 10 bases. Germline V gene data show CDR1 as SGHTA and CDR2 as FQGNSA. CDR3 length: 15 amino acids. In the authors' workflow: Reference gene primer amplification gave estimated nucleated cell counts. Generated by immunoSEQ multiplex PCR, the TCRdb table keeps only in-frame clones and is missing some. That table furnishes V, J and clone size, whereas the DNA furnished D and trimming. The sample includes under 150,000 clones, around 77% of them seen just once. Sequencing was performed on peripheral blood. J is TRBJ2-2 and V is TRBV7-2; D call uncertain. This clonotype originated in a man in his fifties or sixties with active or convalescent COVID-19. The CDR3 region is CASSFKQANTGELFF. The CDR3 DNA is TGTGCCAGCAGCTTTAAGCAGGCTAACACCGGGGAGCTGTTTTTT.